The 16 T cell receptor beta chains below all came from one sample that was sequenced in a study of CD8+ T cells in alopecia areata. As the sequencing template, cDNA was produced by extracting RNA and reverse transcribing it. The repertoire was sequenced with immunoSEQ multiplex PCR; TCRdb's copy has only in-frame clones and lacks some. The table lists about 76,000 clones, around 65% of them singletons. The treatment denotes: oral pan-JAK inhibitor, 5-10 mg twice daily. This specimen was CD8+ T cells sorted from blood, taken at week 24, from a patient treated with tofacitinib. The receptors were gathered from a human donor with alopecia areata.

The rearrangement links TRBV25-1 to TRBJ1-6, with TRBD1 as a possible D gene (6 bases). The germline V gene encodes CDR1 MGHDK and CDR2 SYGVNS. Trimming removed 4 bases from V and 8 bases from J, with 15 bases in between. The CDR3 runs 15 residues. The CDR3 is CASSGGPTLDSPLHF. The CDR3 coding sequence is TGTGCCAGCAGTGGGGGGCCAACTCTAGATTCACCCCTCCACTTT.

The chain has TRBV29-1 and TRBJ1-1, with D tentatively TRBD1 (6 bases). The CDR3 has 12 amino acids. Trimming stripped 4 bases from V and 5 bases from J, with 11 bases between. Germline lookup yields CDR1 SQVTM and CDR2 ANQGSEA. The CDR3 is CSVVGRGTEAFF. The CDR3 DNA is TGCAGCGTTGTGGGCAGGGGAACTGAAGCTTTCTTT. Full variable domain (missing parts from reference TRBV29-1 and TRBJ1-1): SAVISQKPSRDICQRGTSLTIQCQVDSQVTMMFWYRQQPGQSLTLIATANQGSEATYESGFVIDKFPISRPNLTFSTLTVSNMSPEDSSIYLCSVVGRGTEAFFGQGTRLTVV.

The V call is TRBV27, the J call TRBJ1-2; 8 bases fit TRBD1. The V and J ends lost 5 bases and 6 bases, in that order; junction bases with no gene match: 5. The CDR3 sequence is 13 residues long. Germline V gene sequence: CDR1 MNHEY, CDR2 SMNVEV (reference sequence). For the CDR3, the DNA is TGTGCCAGCAGTGCCCAGGGGGCAAATGGCTACACCTTC. It codes for CASSAQGANGYTF.

The rearrangement links TRBV7-6 to TRBJ1-5; 7 positions match TRBD1. In germline, CDR1 is SGHVS, CDR2 FNYEAQ. V dropped 1 base and J dropped 7; count of bases not matched to a gene: 10. The CDR3 has 16 amino acids. The CDR3 sequence is CASSLVCRGNDQPQHF. The CDR3 nucleotides are TGTGCCAGCAGCTTAGTTTGCAGGGGGAACGACCAGCCCCAGCATTTT.

The chain uses TRBV11-2 and TRBJ2-3, with D uncertain. Germline CDR1 reads SGHAT; CDR2 reads FQNNGV. The CDR3 runs 14 residues. With 2 bases removed from V and 0 bases from J, the gap between germline ends came to 6 bases. The CDR3 coding sequence is TGTGCCAGCAGCTTATGGGGAAGCACAGATACGCAGTATTTT. This codes for CASSLWGSTDTQYF.

The DNA of the CDR3 is TGTGCCAGCGTAGAGACCCCAAGCCTCTATGGCTACACCTTC. It translates to CASVETPSLYGYTF. V is TRBV2 and J is TRBJ1-2; D remains unclear. V was cut by 8 bases and J by 4 bases, with 17 bases left in between. Germline CDR1 SNHLY, CDR2 FYNNEI. This CDR3 is 14 amino acids long.

The V gene is TRBV4-1, the J gene TRBJ2-7, with 11 bases aligning to TRBD1. This CDR3 has 14 residues. The germline gives CDR1 MGHRA, CDR2 YSYEKL. V was pared by 1 base and J by 7 bases, with 3 bases of the junction left unmatched. Here the CDR3 DNA reads TGCGCCAGCAGCCAAGCCGGGACAGGGGGGGAGCAGTACTTC. It specifies CASSQAGTGGEQYF.

CDR3 loop: CASSYRVEGNQPQHF. The CDR3 nucleotides are TGTGCCAGCAGTTACCGGGTGGAGGGCAATCAGCCCCAGCATTTT. The chain has TRBV6-6 and TRBJ1-5; no reliable D call. CDR3 length equals 15 residues. The V and J ends lost 2 bases and 2 bases respectively, with 10 bases between them. The germline gives CDR1 MNHNY, CDR2 SVGAGI (reference sequence).

CDR3 in amino acids: CASSLQGARRETQYF. The CDR3 DNA reads as TGTGCCAGCAGCTTACAGGGGGCTAGACGGGAGACCCAGTACTTC. V is TRBV5-6 and J is TRBJ2-5; 9 nucleotides match TRBD1. The CDR3 spans 15 residues. Germline V gene sequence: CDR1 SGHDT, CDR2 YYEEEE. Losses at the gene ends were 2 bases for V and 5 bases for J; bases not matched to a gene: 7.

This clone has a handful of counts. CDR3 sequence: CASSLAKGGRMDEQFF. The CDR3 DNA reads as TGTGCCAGCAGCTTAGCCAAAGGGGGGCGGATGGATGAGCAGTTCTTC. This sequence joins TRBV7-9 and TRBJ2-1; D may be TRBD1 or TRBD2 (6 bases each). The CDR3 is 16 amino acids. V was shortened by 0 bases and J by 8 bases, with 17 bases between the two germline ends. Germline CDR1 reads SEHNR; CDR2 reads FQNEAQ (reference sequence).

The V and J genes are TRBV5-1 and TRBJ2-1; a weak D match, TRBD2 (7 bases). Germline V gives CDR1 SGHRS, CDR2 YFSETQ. This CDR3 region has 16 residues. Deletions cut 0 bases from V and 1 base from J, with 11 bases between. The CDR3 DNA sequence: TGCGCCAGCAGCTTGGCCGCGGGGGCATCCTACAATGAGCAGTTCTTC. It yields the protein CASSLAAGASYNEQFF.

V usage is TRBV7-3 and J usage is TRBJ2-5; D is possibly TRBD1 (7 bases). This CDR3 spans 15 amino acids. Trimming removed 5 bases at V and 4 bases at J, with 17 bases between. CDR1 SGHTA and CDR2 FQGTGA come from the germline V gene. The DNA for the CDR3 is TGTGCCAGCAGCCCCGGGGGCAGGGGGACAGAGACCCAGTACTTC. Its protein is CASSPGGRGTETQYF.

The rearrangement links TRBV4-3 to TRBJ2-7, with D uncertain. The CDR3 loop spans 13 amino acids. With 0 bases removed from V and 4 bases from J, the gap between germline ends came to 7 bases. In germline, CDR1 is LGHNA, CDR2 YSLEER. This CDR3 reads CASSQDSGYEQYF. In nucleotides, the CDR3 is TGCGCCAGCAGCCAAGATTCGGGTTACGAGCAGTACTTC.

Only a few counts were recorded for this clone. This chain connects TRBV7-9 to TRBJ2-5; D could derive from TRBD1 or TRBD2 (7 bases each). Germline V gene sequence: CDR1 SEHNR, CDR2 FQNEAQ (reference sequence). V gave up 4 bases and J gave up 2 bases, with 17 bases separating them. This CDR3 spans 16 amino acids. The CDR3, as DNA: TGTGCCAGCAGCTCTACAGGGAGGGGGCCACAAGAGACCCAGTACTTC. Its translation is CASSSTGRGPQETQYF.

The gene calls are TRBV7-9 and TRBJ1-5; maybe TRBD1 (6 bases). The ends were cut back, 6 bases at V and 7 bases at J, with 13 bases in the middle. Germline V gene sequence: CDR1 SEHNR, CDR2 FQNEAQ (reference sequence). This CDR3 region has 13 residues. The chain's CDR3 is CASRGTLEQPQHF. DNA for the CDR3: TGTGCCAGCAGGGGGACACTTGAACAGCCCCAGCATTTT.

This chain links TRBV4-1 with TRBJ2-5; D is ambiguous. Trimming stripped 1 base from V and 0 bases from J, with 6 bases between. CDR3 length: 14 residues. Germline V lookup: CDR1 MGHRA, CDR2 YSYEKL. CDR3 amino acids: CASSQGRDQETQYF. The CDR3 bases are TGCGCCAGCAGCCAAGGAAGGGACCAAGAGACCCAGTACTTC.